Shown below are 6 T cell receptor beta chains from a single sample sequenced in a study of T cell repertoires in cytomegalovirus infection. Each CDR3 protein gets one entry after TCRdb re-called the reads with MiXCR. This sample has fewer than 550,000 distinct CDR3 sequences, with approximately 16% found just once. Sequencing was carried out using CD8+ T cells from PBMCs. The origin of the receptors is a human donor in good health (CMV status not recorded). Some clones in this sample may be carry-over from other donors' samples.

The table lists this clonotype with many counts. V is TRBV27 and J is TRBJ2-7; TRBD2 agrees at 10 bases. Per the germline V gene, CDR1 is MNHEY and CDR2 is SMNVEV (reference sequence). This CDR3 comprises 13 residues. V lost 6 bases, J lost 6 bases, and 5 bases stayed unmatched. The CDR3 region is CASSNRLAGEQYF. CDR3 DNA sequence: TGTGCCAGCAGCAACCGACTAGCGGGCGAGCAGTACTTC.

This clonotype occurred many times. The genes are TRBV11-3 and TRBJ2-1; TRBD2 matches 10 bases. CDR3 length equals 15 residues. CDR1 is SGHNT, CDR2 YENEEA, per germline. J was trimmed by 10 bases and V by 1 base; bases with no gene match: 7. CDR3 loop: CASSLASAGGPEQFF. Here the CDR3 DNA reads TGTGCCAGCAGCTTAGCGTCAGCGGGGGGGCCAGAGCAGTTCTTC.

This clonotype was found a few times. The chain uses TRBV28 and TRBJ2-2; 8 bases agree with TRBD2. Germline V gene lookup returns CDR1 MDHEN and CDR2 SYDVKM. This CDR3 has 16 amino acids. The junction had 12 bases not matched to a gene; V was cut back by 4 bases and J by 8 bases. CDR3 DNA: TGTGCCAGCAGTTCCCCTCGGGAGGGCCTCGGAGGGGAGCTGTTTTTT. Its translation is CASSSPREGLGGELFF.

This clonotype was observed many times. The rearrangement uses TRBV10-3 and TRBJ2-5; 7 bases map to TRBD1. CDR1 ENHRY and CDR2 SYGVKD come from the germline V gene. V lost 6 bases, J lost 1 base, and 5 bases stayed unmatched. The CDR3 has 14 amino acids. Written as DNA, the CDR3 is TGTGCCATCAGGTCGACAGGGTTCCAAGAGACCCAGTACTTC. Translating gives CAIRSTGFQETQYF.

This clonotype was counted many times. The V and J genes are TRBV7-3 and TRBJ2-3, with TRBD2 as a possible D gene (6 bases). The V gene lost 5 bases and the J gene lost 2 bases, with 14 bases spanning the gap. Germline CDR1 and CDR2: SGHTA and FQGTGA. The CDR3 loop spans 15 amino acids. DNA for the CDR3: TGTGCCAGCAGCCCCGTGGGGCGGGACACAGATACGCAGTATTTT. It encodes CASSPVGRDTDTQYF. Together with reference TRBV7-3 and TRBJ2-3, the CDR3 gives the full variable domain: GAGVSQTPSNKVTEKGKYVELRCDPISGHTALYWYRQSLGQGPEFLIYFQGTGAADDSGLPNDRFFAVRPEGSVSTLKIQRTERGDSAVYLCASSPVGRDTDTQYFGPGTRLTVL.

The sample holds many counts of this clonotype. J is TRBJ2-4 and V is TRBV7-6; no clear D. In germline, CDR1 is SGHVS, CDR2 FNYEAQ. V was shortened by 0 bases and J by 2 bases, with 5 bases between the two germline ends. The length of the CDR3 is 14 residues. CDR3 in amino acids: CASSLAGPKNIQYF. The CDR3 DNA reads as TGTGCCAGCAGCTTAGCAGGACCCAAAAACATTCAGTACTTC.